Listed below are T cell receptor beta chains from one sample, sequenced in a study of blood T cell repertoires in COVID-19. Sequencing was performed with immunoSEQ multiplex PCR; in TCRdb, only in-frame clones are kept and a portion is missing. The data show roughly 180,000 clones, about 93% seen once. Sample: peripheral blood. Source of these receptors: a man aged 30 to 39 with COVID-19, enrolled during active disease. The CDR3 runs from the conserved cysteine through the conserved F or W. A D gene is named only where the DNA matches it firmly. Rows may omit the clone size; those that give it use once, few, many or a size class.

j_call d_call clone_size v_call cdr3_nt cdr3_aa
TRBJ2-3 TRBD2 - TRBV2 TGTGCCAGCATGCGGGGGGTCGGGAGAGATACGCAGTATTTT CASMRGVGRDTQYF
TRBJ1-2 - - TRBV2 TGTGCGCAAGCGGGTGGCTACACCTTC CAQAGGYTF
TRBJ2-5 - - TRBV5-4 TGTGCCAGCAGCTTGGGTCCACAAGAGACCCAGTACTTC CASSLGPQETQYF
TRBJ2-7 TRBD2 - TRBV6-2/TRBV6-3 TGTGCCAGCAGTGAGCGGGGTCGGTACGAGCAGTACTTC CASSERGRYEQYF
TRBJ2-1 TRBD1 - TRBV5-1 TGCGCCAGCACCAATACCGGGACAGGGGACAATGAGCAGTTCTTC CASTNTGTGDNEQFF
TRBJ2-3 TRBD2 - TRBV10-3 TGTGCCATCAGTGAGTCGGGTCTAGCGGGGACTACTTCCACAGATACGCAGTATTTT CAISESGLAGTTSTDTQYF
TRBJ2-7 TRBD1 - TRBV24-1 TGTGCCACCAGTGATCCCCGGGACAGGGGGAGACGTCCAGGTTACGAGCAGTACTTC CATSDPRDRGRRPGYEQYF
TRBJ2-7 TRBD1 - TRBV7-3 TGTGCCAGCAGCGTCTACGGGGGGACAGGGTACGAGCAGTACTTC CASSVYGGTGYEQYF
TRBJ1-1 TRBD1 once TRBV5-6 TGTGCCAGCAGCCCACTGGGACAGGGGGGCTTCACTGAAGCTTTCTTT CASSPLGQGGFTEAFF
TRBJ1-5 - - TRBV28 TGTGCCAGCAGGCGAATTTATAGCAATCAGCCCCAGCATTTT CASRRIYSNQPQHF
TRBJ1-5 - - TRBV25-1 TGTGCCAGCAGTGGAGACAGGAGCAATCAGCCCCAGCATTTT CASSGDRSNQPQHF
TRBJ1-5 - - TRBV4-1 TGCGCCAGCAGCCAAGGCCTTCAGGGCCCCGTAGGACAGCCCCAGCATTTT CASSQGLQGPVGQPQHF
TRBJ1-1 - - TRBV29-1 TGCAGCGTAACGTGGGGGGAGGGTGAAGCTTTCTTT CSVTWGEGEAFF
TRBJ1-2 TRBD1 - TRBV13 TGTGCCAGCAGCATCGGACAGGGCGGTTCTAACTATGGCTACACCTTC CASSIGQGGSNYGYTF
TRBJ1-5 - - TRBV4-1 TGCGCCAGCAGCCAAGAAGGGGGGGCTCGCAATCAGCCCCAGCATTTT CASSQEGGARNQPQHF
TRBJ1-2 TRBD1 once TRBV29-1 TGCAGCGTCGGGGGGAGACAGGGGCGCCCTGGCTACACCTTC CSVGGRQGRPGYTF
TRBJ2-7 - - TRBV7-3 TGTGCCAGCAGCTTCTGGGGGGGGCCCTCCTACGAGCAGTACTTC CASSFWGGPSYEQYF
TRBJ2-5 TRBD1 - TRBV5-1 TGCGCCAGCACCAGGGACAGGGGGCCCCAAGAGACCCAGTACTTC CASTRDRGPQETQYF
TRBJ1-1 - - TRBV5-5 TGTGCCAGCAGCTTCATACAGGGTGGGTCGACTGAAGCTTTCTTT CASSFIQGGSTEAFF
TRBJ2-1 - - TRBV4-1 TGCGCCAGCAGCTCCCGGACTGGCAATGAGCAGTTCTTC CASSSRTGNEQFF
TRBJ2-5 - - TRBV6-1 TGTGCCAGCAGTGAAGTAGGAGGGACCCAGTACTTC CASSEVGGTQYF
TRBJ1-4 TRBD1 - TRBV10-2 TGCGCCAGCAGTGATTCGGCGACAGGGAGGGAAAAACTGTTTTTT CASSDSATGREKLFF
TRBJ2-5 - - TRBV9 TGTGCCAGCAGCCGGCGGGGTGGAGAGACCCAGTACTTC CASSRRGGETQYF
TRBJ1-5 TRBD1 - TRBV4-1 TGCGCCAGCAGCCAAGATGGGGGACAGAGCAATCAGCCCCAGCATTTT CASSQDGGQSNQPQHF
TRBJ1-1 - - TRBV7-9 TGTGCCAGCACCCTAGGGGGAGTGGCTTTCTTT CASTLGGVAFF
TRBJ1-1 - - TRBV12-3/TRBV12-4 TGTGCCATCACGCGGTACCTGAACACTGAAGCTTTCTTT CAITRYLNTEAFF
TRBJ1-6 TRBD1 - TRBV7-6 TGTGCCAGCAGCTTAGAGACAGGGGCAACCCGGATAGCACCCCTCCACTTT CASSLETGATRIAPLHF
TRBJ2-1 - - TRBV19 TGTGTTATACTAGAGCAGTTCTTC CVILEQFF
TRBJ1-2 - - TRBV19 TGTGCCAGTAGTATCCAGGGGTGGTCCTATGGCTACACCTTC CASSIQGWSYGYTF
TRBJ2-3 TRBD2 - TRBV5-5 TGTGCCAGCAGCTTTAGCGGGGGACCAGATACGCAGTATTTT CASSFSGGPDTQYF
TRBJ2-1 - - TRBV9 TGTGCCAGCAGCCCCTCGGACAATGAGCAGTTCTTC CASSPSDNEQFF
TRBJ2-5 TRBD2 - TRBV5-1 TGCGCCAGCAGCTTGGCACTAGCGGGGGGAGTACAAGAGACCCAGTACTTC CASSLALAGGVQETQYF